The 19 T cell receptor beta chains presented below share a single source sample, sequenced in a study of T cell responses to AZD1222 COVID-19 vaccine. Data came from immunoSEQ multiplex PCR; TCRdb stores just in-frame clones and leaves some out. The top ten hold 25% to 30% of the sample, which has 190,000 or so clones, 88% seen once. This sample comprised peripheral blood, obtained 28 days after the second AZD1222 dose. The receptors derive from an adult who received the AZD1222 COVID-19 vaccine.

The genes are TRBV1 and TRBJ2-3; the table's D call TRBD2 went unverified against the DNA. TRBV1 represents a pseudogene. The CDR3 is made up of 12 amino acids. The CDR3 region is CTSSHARDTQYF. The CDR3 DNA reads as TGCACCAGCAGCCATGCCCGGGATACGCAGTATTTT.

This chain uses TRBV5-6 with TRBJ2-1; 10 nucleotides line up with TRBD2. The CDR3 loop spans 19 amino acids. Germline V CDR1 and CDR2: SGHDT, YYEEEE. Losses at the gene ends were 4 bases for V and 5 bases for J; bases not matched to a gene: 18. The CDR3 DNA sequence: TGTGCCAGCAGCCCCGGGGGAGGAGCTGGCCTAGCGGGAGACAATGAGCAGTTCTTC. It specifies CASSPGGGAGLAGDNEQFF. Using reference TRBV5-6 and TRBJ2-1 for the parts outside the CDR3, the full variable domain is DAGVTQSPTHLIKTRGQQVTLRCSPKSGHDTVSWYQQALGQGPQFIFQYYEEEERQRGNFPDRFSGHQFPNYSSELNVNALLLGDSALYLCASSPGGGAGLAGDNEQFFGPGTRLTVL.

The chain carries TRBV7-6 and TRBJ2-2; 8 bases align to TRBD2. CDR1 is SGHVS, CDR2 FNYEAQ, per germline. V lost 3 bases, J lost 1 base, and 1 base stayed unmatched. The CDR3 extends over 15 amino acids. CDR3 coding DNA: TGTGCCAGCAGCTTTACTAGCGGGAACACCGGGGAGCTGTTTTTT. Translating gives CASSFTSGNTGELFF.

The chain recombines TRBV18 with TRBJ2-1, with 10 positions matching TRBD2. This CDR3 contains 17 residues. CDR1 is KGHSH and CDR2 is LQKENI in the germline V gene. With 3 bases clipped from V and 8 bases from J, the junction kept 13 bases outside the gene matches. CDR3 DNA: TGTGCCAGCTCACCCGACCCTACTAGCGGGACTCACGATGAGCAGTTCTTC. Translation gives CASSPDPTSGTHDEQFF.

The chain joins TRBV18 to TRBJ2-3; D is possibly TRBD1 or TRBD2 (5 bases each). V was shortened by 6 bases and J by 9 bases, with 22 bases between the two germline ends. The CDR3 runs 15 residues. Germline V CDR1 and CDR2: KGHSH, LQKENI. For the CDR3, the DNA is TGTGCCAGCTCGGGGACGGTTAGACCTACAGGAACGCAGTATTTT. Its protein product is CASSGTVRPTGTQYF.

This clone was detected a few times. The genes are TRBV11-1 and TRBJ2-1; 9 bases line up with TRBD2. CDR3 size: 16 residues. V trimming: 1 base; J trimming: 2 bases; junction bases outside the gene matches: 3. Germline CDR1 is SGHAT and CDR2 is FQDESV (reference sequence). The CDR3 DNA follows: TGTGCCAGCAGCTTAGAGGCTAGCGGGACCTACAATGAGCAGTTCTTC. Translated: CASSLEASGTYNEQFF.

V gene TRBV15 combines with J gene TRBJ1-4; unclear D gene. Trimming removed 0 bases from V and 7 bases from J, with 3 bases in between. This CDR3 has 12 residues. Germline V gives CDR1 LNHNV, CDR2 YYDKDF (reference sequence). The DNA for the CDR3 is TGTGCCACCAGCAGAGAGGGTGAAAAACTGTTTTTT. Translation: CATSREGEKLFF.

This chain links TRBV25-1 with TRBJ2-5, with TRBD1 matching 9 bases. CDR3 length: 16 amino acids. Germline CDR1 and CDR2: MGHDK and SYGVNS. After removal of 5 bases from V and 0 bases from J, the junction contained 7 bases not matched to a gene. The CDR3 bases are TGTGCCAGCAGTCCCGGGACAGGGCTGTACCAAGAGACCCAGTACTTC. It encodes CASSPGTGLYQETQYF.

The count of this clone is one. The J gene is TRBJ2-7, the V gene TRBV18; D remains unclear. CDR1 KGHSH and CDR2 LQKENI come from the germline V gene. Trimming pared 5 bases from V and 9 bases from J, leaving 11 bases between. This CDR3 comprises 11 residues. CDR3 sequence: CASSAIGWQYF. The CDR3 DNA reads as TGTGCCAGCTCAGCCATTGGTTGGCAGTACTTC.

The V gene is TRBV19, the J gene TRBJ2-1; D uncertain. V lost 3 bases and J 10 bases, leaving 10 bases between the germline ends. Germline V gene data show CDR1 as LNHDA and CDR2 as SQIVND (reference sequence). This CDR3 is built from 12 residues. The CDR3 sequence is CASSIPNREQFF. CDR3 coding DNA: TGTGCCAGTAGTATCCCAAATAGGGAGCAGTTCTTC. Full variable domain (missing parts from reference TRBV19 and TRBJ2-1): DGGITQSPKYLFRKEGQNVTLSCEQNLNHDAMYWYRQDPGQGLRLIYYSQIVNDFQKGDIAEGYSVSREKKESFPLTVTSAQKNPTAFYLCASSIPNREQFFGPGTRLTVL.

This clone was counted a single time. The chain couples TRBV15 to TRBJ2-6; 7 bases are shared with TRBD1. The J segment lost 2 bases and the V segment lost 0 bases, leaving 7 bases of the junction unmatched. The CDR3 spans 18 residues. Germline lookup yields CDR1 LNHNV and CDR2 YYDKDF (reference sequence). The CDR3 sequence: CATSRDLLTGTGANVLTF. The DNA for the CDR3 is TGTGCCACCAGCAGAGACCTCCTGACAGGGACTGGGGCCAACGTCCTGACTTTC.

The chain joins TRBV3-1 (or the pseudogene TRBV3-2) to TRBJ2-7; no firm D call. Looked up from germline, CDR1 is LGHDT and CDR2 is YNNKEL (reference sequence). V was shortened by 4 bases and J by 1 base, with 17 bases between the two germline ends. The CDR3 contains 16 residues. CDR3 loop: CASSPLSGVRSYEQYF. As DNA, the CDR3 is TGTGCCAGCAGCCCGTTATCTGGCGTTCGGTCCTACGAGCAGTACTTC.

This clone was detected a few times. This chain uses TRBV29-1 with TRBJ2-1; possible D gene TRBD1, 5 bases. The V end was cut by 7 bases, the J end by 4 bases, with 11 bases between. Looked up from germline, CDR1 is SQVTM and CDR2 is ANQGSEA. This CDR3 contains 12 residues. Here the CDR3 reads CSAQGPYNEQFF. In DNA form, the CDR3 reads TGCAGCGCCCAGGGTCCTTACAATGAGCAGTTCTTC.

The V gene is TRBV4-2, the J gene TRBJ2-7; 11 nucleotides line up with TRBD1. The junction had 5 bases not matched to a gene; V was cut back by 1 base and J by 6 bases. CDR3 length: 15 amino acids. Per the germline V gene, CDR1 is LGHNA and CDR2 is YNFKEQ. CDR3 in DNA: TGTGCCAGCAGCCAAGGAAGGACAGGGGGCTCCGAGCAGTACTTC. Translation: CASSQGRTGGSEQYF.

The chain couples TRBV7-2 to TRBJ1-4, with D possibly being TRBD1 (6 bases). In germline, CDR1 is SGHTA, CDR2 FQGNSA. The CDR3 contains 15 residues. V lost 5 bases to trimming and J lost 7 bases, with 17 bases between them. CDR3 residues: CASSTYRAEGEKLFF. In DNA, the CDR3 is TGTGCCAGCAGCACCTACAGGGCCGAGGGTGAAAAACTGTTTTTT.

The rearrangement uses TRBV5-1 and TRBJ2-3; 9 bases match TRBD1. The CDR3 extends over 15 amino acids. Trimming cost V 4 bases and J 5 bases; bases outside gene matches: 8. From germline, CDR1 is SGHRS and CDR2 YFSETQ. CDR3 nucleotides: TGCGCCAGCAGCCCCGGGACAGGGCTCGGAGATACGCAGTATTTT. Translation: CASSPGTGLGDTQYF.

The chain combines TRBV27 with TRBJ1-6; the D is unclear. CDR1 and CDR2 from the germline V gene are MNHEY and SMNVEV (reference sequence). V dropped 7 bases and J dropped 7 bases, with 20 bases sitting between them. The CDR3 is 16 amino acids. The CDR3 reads CASTSRGLNLNSPLHF. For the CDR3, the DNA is TGTGCCAGCACTTCCAGAGGACTAAACCTAAATTCACCCCTCCACTTT.

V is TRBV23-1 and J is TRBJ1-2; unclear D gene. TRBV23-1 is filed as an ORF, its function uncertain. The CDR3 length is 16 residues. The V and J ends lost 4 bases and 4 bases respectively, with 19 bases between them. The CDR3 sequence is CASSPPMAGFSYGYTF. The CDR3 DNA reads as TGCGCCAGCAGTCCCCCAATGGCAGGATTTTCCTATGGCTACACCTTC.

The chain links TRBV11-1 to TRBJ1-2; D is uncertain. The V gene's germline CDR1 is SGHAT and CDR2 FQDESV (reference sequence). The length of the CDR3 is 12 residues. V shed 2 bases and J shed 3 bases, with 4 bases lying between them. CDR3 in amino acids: CASSLSDYGYTF. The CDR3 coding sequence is TGTGCCAGCAGCTTATCGGACTATGGCTACACCTTC.